This T cell receptor beta chain was sequenced in a study of immune evolution from preneoplasia to lung adenocarcinoma. Whole-study results and caveats: Later-stage lesions seemingly showed higher T cell density and diversity than normal lung.

Between the mid-2010s and the late 2010s, patients underwent resection in Japan or China. Trimming removed 1 base at V and 7 bases at J, with 14 bases between. Germline V lookup: CDR1 SQVTM, CDR2 ANQGSEA. This CDR3 has 13 residues. The repertoire was sequenced with immunoSEQ multiplex PCR; TCRdb's copy has only in-frame clones and lacks some. The data contain around 4,100 clones, more than 65% of them seen just once; the ten biggest clones take up about 8.4%. With regard to this clone: Its antigen is currently unknown.

The receptor comes from a person aged 60-80 years with lung adenocarcinoma. The chain couples TRBV29-1 to TRBJ2-7; D not certain. The material sequenced was FFPE adjacent normal lung tissue. CDR3 residues: CSVEVWAGEEQYF. The CDR3, as DNA: TGCAGCGTTGAAGTCTGGGCTGGAGAGGAGCAGTACTTC.